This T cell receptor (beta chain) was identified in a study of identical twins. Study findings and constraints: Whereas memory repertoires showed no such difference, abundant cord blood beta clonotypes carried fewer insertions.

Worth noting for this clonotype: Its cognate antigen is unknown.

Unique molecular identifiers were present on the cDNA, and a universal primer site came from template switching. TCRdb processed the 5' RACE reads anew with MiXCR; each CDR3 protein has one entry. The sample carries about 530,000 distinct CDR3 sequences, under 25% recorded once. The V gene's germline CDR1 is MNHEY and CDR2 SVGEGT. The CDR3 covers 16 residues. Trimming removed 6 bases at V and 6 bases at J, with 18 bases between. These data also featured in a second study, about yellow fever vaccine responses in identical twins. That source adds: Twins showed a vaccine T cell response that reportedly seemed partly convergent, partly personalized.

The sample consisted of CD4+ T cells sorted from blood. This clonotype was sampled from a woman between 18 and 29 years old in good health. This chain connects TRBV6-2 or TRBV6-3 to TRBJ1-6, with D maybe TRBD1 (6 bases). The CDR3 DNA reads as TGTGCCAGCAGCTACCGTAAGGACAGCGGTAATTCACCCCTCCACTTT. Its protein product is CASSYRKDSGNSPLHF.